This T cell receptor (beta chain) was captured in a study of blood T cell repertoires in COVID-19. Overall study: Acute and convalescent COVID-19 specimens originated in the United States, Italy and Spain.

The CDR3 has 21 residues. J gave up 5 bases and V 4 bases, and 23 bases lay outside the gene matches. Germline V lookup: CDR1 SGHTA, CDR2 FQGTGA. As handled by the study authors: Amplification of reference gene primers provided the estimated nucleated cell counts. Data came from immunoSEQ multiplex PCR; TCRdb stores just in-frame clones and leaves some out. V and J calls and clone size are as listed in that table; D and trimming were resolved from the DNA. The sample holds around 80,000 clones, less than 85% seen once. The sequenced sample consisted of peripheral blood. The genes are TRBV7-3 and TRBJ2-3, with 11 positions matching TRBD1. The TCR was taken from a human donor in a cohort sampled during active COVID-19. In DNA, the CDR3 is TGTGCCAGCAGCTCCTCCCCCCTAACCACCGCGGACAGGGGGCCTGGAGATACGCAGTATTTT. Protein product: CASSSSPLTTADRGPGDTQYF.